This T cell receptor (beta chain) is from a study of PD-1 blockade in classical Hodgkin lymphoma. In every patient, relapse followed autologous stem cell transplantation, while exposure to brentuximab vedotin differed. Here immunoSEQ multiplex PCR was the method, and the copy in TCRdb shows in-frame clones only, minus some. In the table there are tens of thousands of clones, under 90% of which are singletons. Worth noting for this clone: The antigen remains unidentified.

The CDR3 spans 11 residues. Looked up from germline, CDR1 is DFQATT and CDR2 is SNEGSKA (reference sequence). With 2 bases removed from V and 9 bases from J, the gap between germline ends came to 8 bases. The study's findings and limits: By C4D1, diversity of CD4+ TCRs had risen significantly, whereas that of CD8+ TCRs had not. Before treatment, TCR diversity in newly diagnosed patients was reportedly lower than in healthy donors.

The genes are TRBV20-1 and TRBJ2-1; D remains unclear. This clonotype was obtained from a human donor with classical Hodgkin lymphoma. This specimen was peripheral blood mononuclear cells (PBMCs), taken at baseline. CDR3 DNA: TGCAGTGCTAGACGATCGGGTGAGCAGTTCTTC. Translation: CSARRSGEQFF.